This passage covers 19 T cell receptor beta chains from one sample sequenced in a study of OX40 agonist ivuxolimab in advanced cancers. Data came from immunoSEQ multiplex PCR; TCRdb stores just in-frame clones and leaves some out. The table includes roughly 68,000 clones, 83% detected once. Sequencing was performed on CD4+ or CD8+ T cells sorted from blood, taken in a trial of the OX40 agonist ivuxolimab. All receptors come from an adult with an advanced solid tumor such as melanoma, head and neck, liver or kidney cancer.

V usage is TRBV5-1 and J usage is TRBJ1-4; 8 positions agree with TRBD1. CDR1 is SGHRS and CDR2 is YFSETQ in the germline V gene. The junction had 6 bases not matched to a gene; V was cut back by 0 bases and J by 5 bases. The CDR3 contains 16 residues. The CDR3 nucleotides read TGCGCCAGCAGCTTGGGGGACAGGACGACGAATGAAAAACTGTTTTTT. Translation: CASSLGDRTTNEKLFF.

V and J are TRBV18 and TRBJ1-3, with D perhaps matching TRBD1 (5 bases). The CDR3 runs 16 residues. The V gene lost 8 bases and the J gene lost 0 bases, with 17 bases spanning the gap. Germline V CDR1 and CDR2: KGHSH, LQKENI. The CDR3 nucleotides are TGTGCCAGCACGGGACCGGCGACTGGCTCTGGAAACACCATATATTTT. It is translated as CASTGPATGSGNTIYF.

This clone was seen more than once but under ten times. CDR3 bases: TGTGCCAGCAGTCCGGACAGTACTACAGTTGAAGCTTTCTTT. Its translation is CASSPDSTTVEAFF. The chain recombines TRBV5-4 with TRBJ1-1, with a weak D call TRBD1 (6 bases). Deletions cut 5 bases from V and 7 bases from J, with 18 bases between. Germline V CDR1 and CDR2: SGHNT, YYREEE (reference sequence). The CDR3 has 14 residues.

The genes are TRBV7-9 and TRBJ2-7; D unresolved. V lost 5 bases to trimming and J lost 5 bases, with 10 bases between them. Germline V CDR1 and CDR2: SEHNR, FQNEAQ (reference sequence). The CDR3 is 12 residues long. The CDR3 spells CASSTPQNEQYF. Written as DNA, the CDR3 is TGTGCCAGCAGCACCCCTCAGAACGAGCAGTACTTC.

V usage is TRBV11-2 and J usage is TRBJ2-4; D remains ambiguous. Trimming removed 5 bases at V and 1 base at J, with 12 bases between. Germline CDR1 reads SGHAT; CDR2 reads FQNNGV. CDR3 length equals 15 residues. The CDR3: CASSRIPGAKNIQYF. DNA for the CDR3: TGTGCCAGCAGCCGGATACCCGGGGCCAAAAACATTCAGTACTTC.

The V and J genes are TRBV6-1 and TRBJ2-6, with unresolved D. Germline CDR1 and CDR2: MNHNS and SASEGT. The CDR3 length is 15 residues. The V end was cut by 3 bases, the J end by 0 bases, with 6 bases between. The CDR3: CASSDHSSGANVLTF. CDR3 sequence (DNA): TGTGCCAGCAGTGATCACAGCTCTGGGGCCAACGTCCTGACTTTC.

The gene calls are TRBV25-1 and TRBJ2-1; unclear D gene. The V end lost 2 bases, the J end lost 8 bases, and 16 bases lay between the germline ends. The CDR3 is 15 residues long. CDR1 and CDR2 from the germline V gene are MGHDK and SYGVNS. CDR3 coding DNA: TGTGCCAGCAGTGAAGGCCGGGCTCATCCCGATGAGCAGTTCTTC. It specifies CASSEGRAHPDEQFF.

The genes are TRBV27 and TRBJ2-3, with 10 positions matching TRBD2. The CDR3 runs to 16 residues. CDR1 is MNHEY, CDR2 SMNVEV, per germline (reference sequence). Trimming cost V 4 bases and J 1 base; bases outside gene matches: 5. The CDR3 is CASSSPGLAGTDTQYF. CDR3 DNA sequence: TGTGCCAGCAGTTCCCCTGGACTAGCGGGCACAGATACGCAGTATTTT.

The genes are TRBV5-4 and TRBJ2-7; D is unresolved. The CDR3 covers 16 residues. The germline CDR1 and CDR2 sequences are SGHNT and YYREEE (reference sequence). The V end was cut by 2 bases, the J end by 4 bases, with 19 bases between. The CDR3 sequence is CASSFFPTRHAYEQYF. In nucleotides, the CDR3 is TGTGCCAGCAGCTTCTTTCCGACCCGACATGCATACGAGCAGTACTTC.

The chain carries TRBV6-1 and TRBJ1-6; D gene unclear. CDR3 length: 16 residues. V lost 2 bases, J lost 7 bases, and 15 bases lay in between. Per germline, CDR1 MNHNS and CDR2 SASEGT. The CDR3 sequence is CASSELGRQLNSPLHF. The CDR3, as DNA: TGTGCCAGCAGTGAATTGGGCAGACAATTAAATTCACCCCTCCACTTT.

This chain connects TRBV28 to TRBJ1-1; D call uncertain. V was shortened by 6 bases and J by 3 bases, with 11 bases between the two germline ends. The germline V gene has CDR1 MDHEN and CDR2 SYDVKM. This CDR3 is 13 amino acids long. In DNA form, the CDR3 reads TGTGCCAGCAGGCCGGGTGGATACACTGAAGCTTTCTTT. Translation: CASRPGGYTEAFF.

This clone was picked up one time. The chain recombines TRBV27 with TRBJ2-5; 12 bases line up with TRBD2. CDR1 and CDR2 from the germline V gene are MNHEY and SMNVEV (reference sequence). The CDR3 has 15 residues. V lost 8 bases and J lost 4; bases outside the gene matches: 8. Here the CDR3 DNA reads TGTGCCAGCCGAGCTAGCGGGGGGGCCGGAGAGACCCAGTACTTC. Translated: CASRASGGAGETQYF.

The chain recombines TRBV7-2 with TRBJ1-3, with D possibly TRBD1 on 5 matching bases. Deletions cut 5 bases from V and 0 bases from J, with 11 bases between. There are 15 residues in the CDR3. CDR1 and CDR2 from the germline V gene are SGHTA and FQGNSA. The CDR3 bases are TGTGCCAGCAGCCCACAGGCCAGCTCTGGAAACACCATATATTTT. It is translated as CASSPQASSGNTIYF.

The V call is TRBV7-2, the J call TRBJ2-5, with no clear D. Germline assignment: CDR1 SGHTA and CDR2 FQGNSA. Deletions cut 5 bases from V and 3 bases from J, with 10 bases between. The CDR3 contains 13 residues. Here the CDR3 reads CASSPRPKETQYF. CDR3 in DNA: TGTGCCAGCAGCCCCCGGCCTAAAGAGACCCAGTACTTC.

This chain joins TRBV5-1 and TRBJ1-3; D not certain. V was shortened by 0 bases and J by 0 bases, with 7 bases between the two germline ends. This CDR3 has 15 amino acids. In germline, CDR1 is SGHRS, CDR2 YFSETQ. Here the CDR3 reads CASSLVPLSGNTIYF. CDR3 coding DNA: TGCGCCAGCAGCTTGGTGCCACTCTCTGGAAACACCATATATTTT.

The gene calls are TRBV5-4 and TRBJ1-1, with a weak D call TRBD1 (6 bases). The CDR3 length is 15 residues. The germline V gene encodes CDR1 SGHNT and CDR2 YYREEE (reference sequence). Trimming took off 2 bases at V and 6 bases at J, with 17 bases between the two ends. In nucleotides, the CDR3 is TGTGCCAGCAGCTTAATTTCAGGGGCCTACTCTGAAGCTTTCTTT. The encoded protein is CASSLISGAYSEAFF.

The rearrangement joins TRBV6-1 to TRBJ1-5; 7 bases agree with TRBD1. The CDR3 length is 16 residues. Per germline, CDR1 MNHNS and CDR2 SASEGT. Losses at the gene ends were 2 bases for V and 0 bases for J; bases not matched to a gene: 4. CDR3 protein: CASSERGPYSNQPQHF. Here the CDR3 DNA reads TGTGCCAGCAGTGAAAGGGGGCCCTATAGCAATCAGCCCCAGCATTTT.

A few counts support this clone. The chain links TRBV29-1 to TRBJ1-2, with D unresolved. Deletions cut 4 bases from V and 2 bases from J, with 8 bases between. Per germline, CDR1 SQVTM and CDR2 ANQGSEA. This CDR3 is built from 12 residues. Here the CDR3 DNA reads TGCAGCGTTGTCGACGGAAACTATGGCTACACCTTC. It is translated as CSVVDGNYGYTF.

This chain joins TRBV11-3 and TRBJ2-7; weak D call: TRBD1 (6 bases). CDR3 length: 14 amino acids. Trimming removed 4 bases from V and 0 bases from J, with 10 bases in between. Germline-derived CDR1 and CDR2 are SGHNT and YENEEA. For the CDR3, the DNA is TGTGCCAGCAGCTACACGGACAGCTCCTACGAGCAGTACTTC. Translation gives CASSYTDSSYEQYF.